The 31 T cell receptor beta chains in this list originate from one sample, sequenced in a study of cytomegalovirus exposure and HLA in healthy donors. Primers: 60 Vbeta forward and 13 Jbeta reverse. Clones were sequenced by immunoSEQ multiplex PCR, and TCRdb holds only the in-frame ones, with some missing. This table holds about 130,000 clones, more than 15% found once. The sequencing sample was made of PBMCs. The receptors originated from a female donor in good health and CMV-seropositive.

This clone has only a few counts. The chain combines TRBV4-3 with TRBJ1-3; D not resolved. Trimming stripped 0 bases from V and 7 bases from J, with 7 bases between. This CDR3 has 13 amino acids. Per the germline V gene, CDR1 is LGHNA and CDR2 is YSLEER. The CDR3 DNA reads TGCGCCAGCAGCCAAGACCCCTCTAACACCATATATTTT. Its translation: CASSQDPSNTIYF.

This chain uses TRBV29-1 with TRBJ1-1; 11 bases are a match to TRBD1. The germline V gene encodes CDR1 SQVTM and CDR2 ANQGSEA. V dropped 6 bases and J dropped 5; count of bases not matched to a gene: 5. CDR3 length: 13 residues. CDR3 region: CSVEDRGLTEAFF. The CDR3 DNA reads TGCAGCGTCGAGGACAGGGGGCTGACTGAAGCTTTCTTT.

The genes are TRBV7-3 and TRBJ2-3, with 9 bases matching TRBD2. Germline CDR1 SGHTA, CDR2 FQGTGA. The CDR3 covers 18 residues. V was clipped by 2 bases and J by 0 bases; unmatched bases: 9. CDR3 amino acids: CASSLRVSGGPSTDTQYF. DNA for the CDR3: TGTGCCAGCAGCTTACGGGTTAGCGGGGGCCCTAGCACAGATACGCAGTATTTT.

This sequence joins TRBV6-5 and TRBJ1-4; D is undetermined. Germline CDR1 is MNHEY and CDR2 is SVGAGI. Deletions cut 2 bases from V and 1 base from J, with 5 bases between. The CDR3 contains 14 residues. CDR3 amino acids: CASSYLGTNEKLFF. The CDR3 DNA reads TGTGCCAGCAGTTACCTAGGAACTAATGAAAAACTGTTTTTT.

A few counts support this clone. V is TRBV10-2 and J is TRBJ2-7; 7 nucleotides match TRBD1. The germline gives CDR1 WSHSY, CDR2 SAAADI. The CDR3 totals 18 residues. V gave up 3 bases and J gave up 1 base; unmatched junction bases: 15. CDR3 nucleotides: TGCGCCAGCAGTGATTCTCAGGTACTCAGGGGGAGTTCCTACGAGCAGTACTTC. Protein: CASSDSQVLRGSSYEQYF.

V is TRBV6-5 and J is TRBJ2-7; 7 nucleotides agree with TRBD1. The trim removed 9 bases at V and 6 bases at J, leaving 8 bases unmatched. CDR1 MNHEY and CDR2 SVGAGI come from the germline V gene. This CDR3 region has 12 residues. The CDR3 here is CASWDRLGEQYF. DNA for the CDR3: TGTGCCAGTTGGGACAGATTAGGCGAGCAGTACTTC.

This clone was counted only a few times. This rearrangement joins TRBV19 to TRBJ1-3; no clear D gene. Per the germline V gene, CDR1 is LNHDA and CDR2 is SQIVND (reference sequence). Trimming took 3 bases from V and 2 from J, leaving 8 bases between them. The CDR3 is 14 amino acids. The CDR3 is CASSISGAGNTIYF. The CDR3 region has the DNA TGTGCCAGTAGTATCTCCGGAGCTGGAAACACCATATATTTT.

This clone was seen more than once but under ten times. The genes are TRBV28 and TRBJ2-7; TRBD1 aligns across 9 bases. V shed 4 bases and J 8 bases; nucleotides not matched to a gene: 12. CDR3 length: 15 residues. Germline lookup yields CDR1 MDHEN and CDR2 SYDVKM. DNA for the CDR3: TGTGCCAGCAGTTCCTGGACAGGGGCGAAGGCGAAGCAGTACTTC. Its translation is CASSSWTGAKAKQYF. Variable domain in full (rest from reference TRBV28 and TRBJ2-7): DVKVTQSSRYLVKRTGEKVFLECVQDMDHENMFWYRQDPGLGLRLIYFSYDVKMKEKGDIPEGYSVSREKKERFSLILESASTNQTSMYLCASSSWTGAKAKQYFGPGTRLTVT.

This clone has only a few counts. V gene TRBV10-3 combines with J gene TRBJ1-1, with TRBD1 matching over 8 bases. Germline V CDR1 and CDR2: ENHRY, SYGVKD. V lost 6 bases, J lost 4 bases, and 4 bases stayed unmatched. The CDR3 covers 13 residues. The CDR3 reads CAIRQTGGTEAFF. The CDR3 coding sequence is TGTGCCATCAGACAAACAGGGGGCACTGAAGCTTTCTTT.

This clone showed up just a few times. The rearrangement joins TRBV4-3 to TRBJ2-2, with 7 bases identical to TRBD2. Trimming at V came to 2 bases and at J to 4 bases, leaving 7 bases not matched to a gene. Germline V lookup: CDR1 LGHNA, CDR2 YSLEER. The CDR3 extends over 16 amino acids. The CDR3 DNA sequence: TGCGCCAGCAGCCAAACGGCGGGAGTCGGCACCGGGGAGCTGTTTTTT. Translation: CASSQTAGVGTGELFF.

This chain joins TRBV18 and TRBJ2-2; 8 bases align to TRBD2. The CDR3 runs 16 residues. V was clipped by 1 base and J by 0 bases; unmatched bases: 1. CDR1 is KGHSH, CDR2 LQKENI, per germline. CDR3 bases: TGTGCCAGCTCACCACTAGCGGGGACGAACACCGGGGAGCTGTTTTTT. Translating gives CASSPLAGTNTGELFF.

The sample holds a few counts of this clone. The junction departs from germline at one end; a sequencing error may be responsible. CDR3 in DNA: TGTGCTAGCAGCTTAACTTCTGCCGGGACTAGCGGACAAGAGACCCAGTACTTC. It encodes CASSLTSAGTSGQETQYF. The chain is built from TRBV7-7 and TRBJ2-5; 11 nucleotides align to TRBD2. CDR1 SSHAT and CDR2 FNYEAQ come from the germline V gene (reference sequence). The CDR3 runs 18 residues.

Here the CDR3 DNA reads TGTGCCAGCAGTACAGGGGCGAAAAAAGCTTTCTTT. Translated, it gives CASSTGAKKAFF. The gene calls are TRBV28 and TRBJ1-1; TRBD1 matches 7 bases. Germline V gives CDR1 MDHEN, CDR2 SYDVKM. Trimming took 5 bases from V and 9 from J; bases not matched to a gene: 6. There are 12 residues in the CDR3.

The gene calls are TRBV19 and TRBJ2-2; maybe TRBD2 (6 bases). Germline CDR1 LNHDA, CDR2 SQIVND (reference sequence). V was trimmed by 2 bases and J by 6 bases, leaving 10 bases between them. The CDR3 covers 14 residues. The CDR3: CASSIRGLAGELFF. In nucleotides, the CDR3 is TGTGCCAGTAGTATACGGGGGTTGGCCGGGGAGCTGTTTTTT.

V gene TRBV30 combines with J gene TRBJ2-7; D possibly corresponds to TRBD2 (5 bases). The germline CDR1 and CDR2 sequences are GTSNPN and SVGIG (reference sequence). The CDR3 sequence is 15 residues long. V lost 0 bases and J 7 bases, leaving 19 bases between the germline ends. The CDR3 reads CAWSVSRTQRLEQYF. The CDR3 bases are TGTGCCTGGAGTGTAAGCCGGACTCAGAGGCTAGAGCAGTACTTC.

This chain connects TRBV4-2 to TRBJ1-1; D perhaps matches TRBD1 (5 bases). With 3 bases removed from V and 3 bases from J, the gap between germline ends came to 14 bases. Germline loops: CDR1 LGHNA, CDR2 YNFKEQ. This CDR3 has 15 residues. CDR3 loop: CASSQDPSGYTEAFF. The CDR3 nucleotides read TGTGCCAGCAGCCAGGATCCCTCAGGGTACACTGAAGCTTTCTTT.

V usage is TRBV19 and J usage is TRBJ2-3, with 7 positions matching TRBD2. CDR3 length: 17 amino acids. Germline CDR1 is LNHDA and CDR2 is SQIVND (reference sequence). Trimming removed 7 bases from V and 0 bases from J; junction bases left unmatched: 13. DNA of the CDR3: TGTGCCAGTACTAAACTTGGGCGGGAGTTAAGCACAGATACGCAGTATTTT. Translation: CASTKLGRELSTDTQYF.

This chain links TRBV5-1 with TRBJ1-1; D not resolved. This CDR3 contains 15 residues. From germline, CDR1 is SGHRS and CDR2 YFSETQ. Trimming stripped 0 bases from V and 0 bases from J, with 9 bases between. This CDR3 reads CASSLGRPMNTEAFF. The CDR3 nucleotides read TGCGCCAGCAGCTTGGGGAGACCGATGAACACTGAAGCTTTCTTT.

This clone was seen a few times. This rearrangement joins TRBV27 to TRBJ1-2; D is undetermined. This CDR3 contains 14 residues. The germline V gene encodes CDR1 MNHEY and CDR2 SMNVEV (reference sequence). V was trimmed by 4 bases and J by 4 bases, leaving 13 bases between them. The CDR3, as DNA: TGTGCCAGCAGTTGGTCCAGTGGTTTCTATGGCTACACCTTC. Its protein is CASSWSSGFYGYTF.

This clone was seen a few times. The chain has TRBV10-3 and TRBJ2-7; D possibly corresponds to TRBD2 (6 bases). This CDR3 spans 16 amino acids. Trimming removed 2 bases at V and 4 bases at J, with 18 bases between. Germline-derived CDR1 and CDR2 are ENHRY and SYGVKD. CDR3 loop: CAISEEEGSGRYEQYF. CDR3 in DNA: TGTGCCATCAGTGAGGAAGAGGGTAGCGGACGATACGAGCAGTACTTC.

Only a few counts were recorded for this clone. The chain is built from TRBV4-2 and TRBJ2-5; TRBD2 matches 11 bases. Trimming took 1 base from V and 3 from J; bases not matched to a gene: 1. Germline CDR1 LGHNA, CDR2 YNFKEQ. The CDR3 is made up of 15 amino acids. CDR3 in DNA: TGTGCCAGCAGCCAAGTGGGACTAGCGGAAGAGACCCAGTACTTC. Translating gives CASSQVGLAEETQYF.

There are a few counts of this clone. The chain recombines TRBV10-2 with TRBJ1-2, with D possibly matching TRBD1 (5 bases). V lost 3 bases, J lost 8 bases, and 22 bases lay in between. Germline V gene sequence: CDR1 WSHSY, CDR2 SAAADI. The CDR3 consists of 16 residues. CDR3 residues: CASSDFQGSPIFGYTF. The CDR3 DNA sequence: TGCGCCAGCAGTGATTTCCAGGGATCCCCTATATTCGGCTACACCTTC.

V is TRBV6-1 and J is TRBJ1-5; D is undetermined. Per the germline V gene, CDR1 is MNHNS and CDR2 is SASEGT. The V and J ends lost 2 bases and 2 bases respectively, with 16 bases between them. The CDR3 runs 17 residues. DNA of the CDR3: TGTGCCAGCAGTGAAAGCTATAACAGATTAGGCAATCAGCCCCAGCATTTT. Translated, it gives CASSESYNRLGNQPQHF.

This chain joins TRBV10-3 and TRBJ1-6; 8 positions agree with TRBD1. CDR1 and CDR2 from the germline V gene are ENHRY and SYGVKD. The CDR3 spans 17 residues. V trimming: 1 base; J trimming: 5 bases; junction bases outside the gene matches: 7. The CDR3 DNA is TGTGCCATCAGTGAGTGGCAGGGGGCTCGGGATAATTCACCCCTCCACTTT. Translated, it gives CAISEWQGARDNSPLHF.

This clone was counted between two and nine times. The J gene is TRBJ2-6, the V gene TRBV7-9, with 8 positions matching TRBD1. Germline V gene sequence: CDR1 SEHNR, CDR2 FQNEAQ (reference sequence). CDR3 length: 18 amino acids. After removal of 6 bases from V and 0 bases from J, the junction contained 10 bases not matched to a gene. The CDR3, as DNA: TGTGCCAGCAGGTACCGGGACAGGAACCCCTCTGGGGCCAACGTCCTGACTTTC. Translation: CASRYRDRNPSGANVLTF.

J is TRBJ2-7 and V is TRBV4-3, with D possibly TRBD1 on 6 matching bases. The germline V gene encodes CDR1 LGHNA and CDR2 YSLEER. V shed 0 bases and J shed 6 bases, with 15 bases lying between them. The CDR3 sequence is 15 residues long. CDR3 nucleotide sequence: TGCGCCAGCAGCCAAGAGGGGAAACAGGGTTTCGAGCAGTACTTC. Translated, it gives CASSQEGKQGFEQYF.

This chain uses TRBV5-4 with TRBJ2-2; TRBD1 is a possible D gene (5 bases). Germline V gene sequence: CDR1 SGHNT, CDR2 YYREEE (reference sequence). Deletions cut 4 bases from V and 1 base from J, with 8 bases between. This CDR3 comprises 14 residues. Written as DNA, the CDR3 is TGTGCCAGCAGCATAGGACAGAACACCGGGGAGCTGTTTTTT. This translates into CASSIGQNTGELFF.

This clone was counted only a few times. V usage is TRBV28 and J usage is TRBJ1-4; the D gene is possibly TRBD1 (5 bases). V was trimmed by 8 bases and J by 11 bases, leaving 21 bases between them. The CDR3 is made up of 14 amino acids. From germline, CDR1 is MDHEN and CDR2 SYDVKM. CDR3 coding DNA: TGTGCCAGCTTCTCAGCAGCGGGGGGAATGAAACTGTTTTTT. Translation gives CASFSAAGGMKLFF.

This clone was observed a few times. The chain joins TRBV5-1 to TRBJ2-7; 11 bases are a match to TRBD1. After removal of 4 bases from V and 4 bases from J, the junction contained 4 bases not matched to a gene. From germline, CDR1 is SGHRS and CDR2 YFSETQ. This CDR3 comprises 14 residues. The CDR3 bases are TGCGCCAGCAGCGGACAGGGGGCGTCATACGAGCAGTACTTC. Encoded protein: CASSGQGASYEQYF. The variable domain in full, completed from reference TRBV5-1 and TRBJ2-7, reads KAGVTQTPRYLIKTRGQQVTLSCSPISGHRSVSWYQQTPGQGLQFLFEYFSETQRNKGNFPGRFSGRQFSNSRSEMNVSTLELGDSALYLCASSGQGASYEQYFGPGTRLTVT.

J is TRBJ2-1 and V is TRBV12-2; TRBD2, the D gene given by the table, was not confirmed from the DNA. TRBV12-2 is a recognized pseudogene. CDR3 length: 21 amino acids. The CDR3 DNA reads TGTGCAAGTCGCTTAGCGGCTAGCGGAGGCATAGAGTTGAGCTCCTACAATGAGCAGTTCTTC. It encodes CASRLAASGGIELSSYNEQFF.

The V gene is TRBV29-1, the J gene TRBJ2-1; 13 bases fit TRBD2. This CDR3 is built from 20 residues. The V gene end was trimmed by 3 bases and the J gene end by 3 bases; junction bases not matched to a gene: 17. The V gene's germline CDR1 is SQVTM and CDR2 ANQGSEA. The CDR3 protein is CSVESVPLAGGMKHYNEQFF. The CDR3 coding sequence is TGCAGCGTTGAGAGCGTACCACTAGCGGGAGGGATGAAGCACTACAATGAGCAGTTCTTC.